The T cell receptor beta chain described here comes from a study of T-cell reconstitution after alpha-beta-depleted transplantation in children. V was cut by 3 bases and J by 0 bases, with 21 bases left in between. Germline CDR1 is MDHEN and CDR2 is SYDVKM. This CDR3 is 18 amino acids long. Using unique molecular identifiers, the investigators prepared the TCRbeta library. A single record per CDR3 protein comes from TCRdb applying MiXCR to the PCR reads. This table holds some 390,000 distinct CDR3 sequences, about a fifth found once. This sequence originates from a human donor who donated a stem cell graft to a child with acute myeloid leukemia. This chain uses TRBV28 with TRBJ2-7; D call uncertain. Sequenced here: PBMCs from the stem cell graft donor, sampled from the stem cell graft. The CDR3 DNA reads TGTGCCAGCAGTTTCCCCCGGCGAGAACCGAGGAGCTCCTACGAGCAGTACTTC. This translates into CASSFPRREPRSSYEQYF. Drawing the rest from reference TRBV28 and TRBJ2-7, the complete variable domain is DVKVTQSSRYLVKRTGEKVFLECVQDMDHENMFWYRQDPGLGLRLIYFSYDVKMKEKGDIPEGYSVSREKKERFSLILESASTNQTSMYLCASSFPRREPRSSYEQYFGPGTRLTVT.